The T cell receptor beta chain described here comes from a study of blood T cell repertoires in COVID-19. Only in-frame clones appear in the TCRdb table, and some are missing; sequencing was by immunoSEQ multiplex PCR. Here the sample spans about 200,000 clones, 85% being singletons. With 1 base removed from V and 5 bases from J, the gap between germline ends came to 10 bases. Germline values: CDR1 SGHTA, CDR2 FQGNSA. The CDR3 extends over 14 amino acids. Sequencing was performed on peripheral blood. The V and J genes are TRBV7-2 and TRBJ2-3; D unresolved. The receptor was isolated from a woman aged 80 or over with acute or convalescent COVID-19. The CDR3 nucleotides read TGTGCCAGCAGCTTAGGGTGGGCCGAAGATACGCAGTATTTT. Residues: CASSLGWAEDTQYF.